This T cell receptor beta chain comes out of a study of radiotherapy plus CTLA-4 blockade in lung cancer. Whole-study context: Of all patients, more than 15% responded objectively and roughly 31% showed disease control. The study's findings and limits: Subsequent to radiotherapy plus ipilimumab, tumor-derived TCR clones underwent expansion in blood. Per reports, early blood T cell clone dynamics, plus interferon-beta, forecast response most strongly.

Enrolled patients, whose metastatic non-small-cell lung cancer was chemo-refractory, received focal radiation plus CTLA-4 blockade with ipilimumab. This clone came up a few times. Its target is not known. TCRdb's copy holds only in-frame clones and misses some; the assay was immunoSEQ multiplex PCR. This table has 25,000 to 35,000 clones, about 81% appearing once. The source was peripheral blood, collected from a patient treated with radiotherapy plus ipilimumab. The TCR originated in a human donor with non-small cell lung cancer that progressed on radiotherapy plus ipilimumab.

The CDR3 is CASSLYKPMNTEAFF. In DNA form, the CDR3 reads TGTGCCAGCAGCTTGTATAAGCCCATGAACACTGAAGCTTTCTTT. The V gene is TRBV5-4, the J gene TRBJ1-1, with D unresolved. Germline values: CDR1 SGHNT, CDR2 YYREEE (reference sequence). Trimming left V 1 base short and J 0 bases short, with 10 bases between. This CDR3 is 15 amino acids long.